These 16 T cell receptor beta chains originate from one sample sequenced in a study of OX40 agonist ivuxolimab in advanced cancers. Sequencing was performed with immunoSEQ multiplex PCR; in TCRdb, only in-frame clones are kept and a portion is missing. The sample yields 79,000 or so clones, about 90% seen once. Sequenced here: CD4+ or CD8+ T cells sorted from blood, sampled in a trial of the OX40 agonist ivuxolimab. Receptor source: an adult with an advanced solid tumor such as melanoma, head and neck, liver or kidney cancer.

V and J are TRBV7-2 and TRBJ2-1, with TRBD2 as a possible D gene (6 bases). Trimming cost V 4 bases and J 10 bases, with 11 bases left between them. Germline V lookup: CDR1 SGHTA, CDR2 FQGNSA. The CDR3 is 12 residues long. CDR3 loop: CASSSFRGEQFF. The CDR3 DNA sequence: TGTGCCAGCAGCTCGTTTCGGGGGGAGCAGTTCTTC.

The chain has TRBV10-3 and TRBJ1-4; no definite D call. Germline CDR1 is ENHRY and CDR2 is SYGVKD. The V gene lost 2 bases and the J gene lost 3 bases, with 1 base spanning the gap. The CDR3 is 12 residues long. The CDR3 loop is CAISEPNEKLFF. CDR3 in DNA: TGTGCCATCAGTGAGCCTAATGAAAAACTGTTTTTT.

This chain links TRBV27 with TRBJ2-2, with D unresolved. V dropped 1 base and J dropped 6 bases, with 6 bases sitting between them. The CDR3 is 13 amino acids. Per the germline V gene, CDR1 is MNHEY and CDR2 is SMNVEV (reference sequence). The CDR3 is CASSLWAAGELFF. The CDR3 DNA follows: TGTGCCAGCAGTTTATGGGCGGCCGGGGAGCTGTTTTTT.

The rearrangement links TRBV28 to TRBJ1-6; tentatively, D is TRBD1 (5 bases). V gave up 5 bases and J gave up 17 bases, with 16 bases separating them. The CDR3 has 12 amino acids. Per germline, CDR1 MDHEN and CDR2 SYDVKM. In DNA, the CDR3 is TGTGCCAGCAGTCCAGCAGGTCGGGGCGTCCACTTT. Its protein product is CASSPAGRGVHF. The whole variable domain, filled in from reference TRBV28 and TRBJ1-6, reads DVKVTQSSRYLVKRTGEKVFLECVQDMDHENMFWYRQDPGLGLRLIYFSYDVKMKEKGDIPEGYSVSREKKERFSLILESASTNQTSMYLCASSPAGRGVHFGNGTRLTVT.

The V and J genes are TRBV6-4 and TRBJ2-6, with D uncertain. The V end was cut by 6 bases, the J end by 4 bases, with 16 bases between. Germline V CDR1 and CDR2: MRHNA, SNTAGT. CDR3 length: 16 amino acids. CDR3: CASSADWVSGANVLTF. CDR3 nucleotides: TGTGCCAGCAGCGCCGATTGGGTTTCGGGGGCCAACGTCCTGACTTTC.

Regarding this clone: The sample holds other DNA sequences that translate to the same CDR3. CDR3 sequence (DNA): TGCGCCAGCAGCTTGGACACAGATACGCAGTATTTT. Its translation is CASSLDTDTQYF. The chain uses TRBV5-1 and TRBJ2-3; D call uncertain. Germline V CDR1 and CDR2: SGHRS, YFSETQ. Trimming took off 0 bases at V and 2 bases at J, with 1 base between the two ends. The CDR3 is 12 amino acids.

The V call is TRBV25-1, the J call TRBJ2-2; 12 bases match TRBD1. The germline gives CDR1 MGHDK, CDR2 SYGVNS. The CDR3 is 16 amino acids. V was pared by 3 bases and J by 7 bases, with 6 bases of the junction left unmatched. This chain's CDR3 is CASSEFRDRGRGELFF. CDR3 nucleotides: TGTGCCAGCAGTGAGTTTAGGGACAGGGGGCGCGGGGAGCTGTTTTTT. Looking up the rest from reference TRBV25-1 and TRBJ2-2 gives the full variable domain: EADIYQTPRYLVIGTGKKITLECSQTMGHDKMYWYQQDPGMELHLIHYSYGVNSTEKGDLSSESTVSRIRTEHFPLTLESARPSHTSQYLCASSEFRDRGRGELFFGEGSRLTVL.

Turning to this clone: At one end, the junction sequence differs from germline, possibly due to a read error. The rearrangement links TRBV19 to TRBJ2-7; 12 bases agree with TRBD2. Germline V gene data show CDR1 as LNHDA and CDR2 as SQIVND (reference sequence). The length of the CDR3 is 14 residues. The CDR3 spells CASSTRETSGSLHF. In nucleotides, the CDR3 is TGTGCCAGTAGTACGAGGGAGACTAGCGGGAGCCTGCACTTC. Complete variable domain (other parts from reference TRBV19 and TRBJ2-7): DGGITQSPKYLFRKEGQNVTLSCEQNLNHDAMYWYRQDPGQGLRLIYYSQIVNDFQKGDIAEGYSVSREKKESFPLTVTSAQKNPTAFYLCASSTRETSGSLHFGPGTRLTVT.

Turning to this clone: The germline gene is not matched at one end of the junction; a read error may be the cause. The chain recombines TRBV20-1 with TRBJ2-7; no firm D call. The length of the CDR3 is 11 residues. The germline V gene has CDR1 DFQATT and CDR2 SNEGSKA (reference sequence). CDR3 nucleotide sequence: TGCAGTGCTAGAGATCAAGCTAGATCCTTTTTC. Translating gives CSARDQARSFF.

This clone was seen only once. The chain carries TRBV28 and TRBJ2-3, with TRBD2 matching over 9 bases. The CDR3 has 17 amino acids. J was trimmed by 6 bases and V by 3 bases; bases with no gene match: 13. Germline values: CDR1 MDHEN, CDR2 SYDVKM. CDR3: CASSFAQGVGLADTQYF. The CDR3 DNA follows: TGTGCCAGCAGTTTCGCTCAGGGTGTGGGACTAGCCGATACGCAGTATTTT.

The chain is built from TRBV2 and TRBJ1-5; the match to TRBD1 covers 11 bases. This CDR3 is built from 16 residues. The trim removed 6 bases at V and 6 bases at J, leaving 10 bases unmatched. Looked up from germline, CDR1 is SNHLY and CDR2 is FYNNEI. The CDR3 is CASRGQGAGRGQPQHF. The CDR3 DNA is TGTGCCAGCAGAGGACAGGGGGCTGGGAGGGGTCAGCCCCAGCATTTT.

The sample holds a few counts of this clone. The genes are TRBV19 and TRBJ1-4; the D is unclear. The CDR3 is made up of 14 amino acids. CDR1 LNHDA and CDR2 SQIVND come from the germline V gene (reference sequence). Between the trimmed V and J ends, which lost 5 bases and 5 bases, there was a span of 12 bases. CDR3 DNA sequence: TGTGCCAGTAGTCCCCAGGTGGGGAATGAAAAACTGTTTTTT. It codes for CASSPQVGNEKLFF.

The genes are TRBV28 and TRBJ2-6, with 12 bases fitting TRBD1. The germline gives CDR1 MDHEN, CDR2 SYDVKM. This CDR3 is 17 amino acids long. V shed 6 bases, J shed 5 bases, and the junction held 8 bases outside the gene matches. As DNA, the CDR3 is TGTGCCAGCAGGGACGGGACAGGGGGCGTCTGGGCCAACGTCCTGACTTTC. This gives the protein CASRDGTGGVWANVLTF.

The rearrangement links TRBV11-2 to TRBJ2-7; D uncertain. CDR1 is SGHAT, CDR2 FQNNGV, per germline. V gave up 2 bases and J gave up 0 bases, with 8 bases separating them. There are 14 residues in the CDR3. DNA of the CDR3: TGTGCCAGCAGCTTAAGTCCCAGCTCCTACGAGCAGTACTTC. This codes for CASSLSPSSYEQYF. Complete variable domain (other parts from reference TRBV11-2 and TRBJ2-7): EAGVAQSPRYKIIEKRQSVAFWCNPISGHATLYWYQQILGQGPKLLIQFQNNGVVDDSQLPKDRFSAERLKGVDSTLKIQPAKLEDSAVYLCASSLSPSSYEQYFGPGTRLTVT.

As DNA, the CDR3 is TGTGCCAGCAGCTGGGACAGGGGGGGGACTGAAGCTTTCTTT. As protein: CASSWDRGGTEAFF. The chain combines TRBV7-2 with TRBJ1-1; 11 bases line up with TRBD1. Trimming took 4 bases from V and 5 from J; bases not matched to a gene: 3. This CDR3 is 14 amino acids long. CDR1 and CDR2 (germline): SGHTA, FQGNSA.

The rearrangement links TRBV21-1 to TRBJ2-3. TRBV21-1 is noted as a pseudogene. This CDR3 region has 12 residues. CDR3 coding DNA: TGTGCCAGCAGCAAGATAGGTAAGGCGCAGTATTTT. The encoded protein is CASSKIGKAQYF.